The rows below give T cell receptor beta chains drawn from one sample of a study of T cells in Graves' hyperthyroidism and ophthalmopathy. TCRdb re-analysed the multiplex PCR reads in MiXCR, keeping a single row per CDR3 protein. This table has around 400,000 distinct CDR3 sequences, 20% to 30% appearing once. Material for sequencing was blood. The receptors were gathered from a man aged 50-60 years with Graves' hyperthyroidism. Each CDR3 is given with its conserved first and last residue. The order of the fields is V gene, J gene, CDR3 protein.

TRBV28	TRBJ2-2	CASSLFAGFTGELFF
TRBV27	TRBJ1-3	CASSTGTAGNTIYF
TRBV12-3/TRBV12-4	TRBJ2-1	CASSSSGRANEQFF
TRBV12-3/TRBV12-4	TRBJ1-1	CASSFGGGETEAFF
TRBV28	TRBJ1-4	CASSLTIGQMKKLFF
TRBV5-1	TRBJ2-1	CASSLVPGLAGHNEQFF
TRBV5-1	TRBJ2-3	CASSLGLDYSTDTQYF
TRBV30	TRBJ2-1	CAWSRLREVYNEQFF
TRBV29-1	TRBJ2-3	CSVWTGTSGRADTQYF
TRBV6-1	TRBJ2-7	CASSPLEGRGEQYF
TRBV3-1	TRBJ2-7	CASSQGAGSYEQYF
TRBV19	TRBJ1-1	CASSMTGGVTEAFF
TRBV11-2	TRBJ2-7	CASSRPPSGSLYEQYF
TRBV19	TRBJ2-3	CASSASGLAGSGADTQYF
TRBV20-1	TRBJ1-5	CSAGQGGNQPQHF
TRBV6-1	TRBJ2-7	CASRRGQGLYEQYF
TRBV28	TRBJ2-1	CASSVEGGGPYNEQFF
TRBV20-1	TRBJ1-4	CSALELPNEKLFF
TRBV28	TRBJ2-5	CASSQAPGQGAETQYF
TRBV20-1	TRBJ1-2	CSARDTPGQGDYGYTF
TRBV7-3	TRBJ1-6	CASSLKVVGRNSPLHF